These T cell receptor beta chains were read from a single sample in a study of vaccination and CD4 T cells after COVID-19. These receptors have no identified antigens. A single record per CDR3 protein comes from TCRdb applying MiXCR to the PCR reads. The table includes thousands of distinct CDR3 sequences, roughly a third detected once. Sequencing was performed on CD4+ T cells from blood, cultured in vitro. These receptors came from a human donor in good health. The CDR3 runs from the conserved cysteine through the conserved F or W. The D gene is left open where the match is weak. Expanded clones get a size class; other rows say once, few or many, or leave the size out.

TRBV6-1	-	-	TRBJ2-7	CASSEGQGGSGRAVEQYF	TGTGCCAGCAGTGAGGGACAGGGTGGCAGCGGGAGGGCCGTCGAGCAGTACTTC
TRBV4-3	-	few	TRBJ1-1	CASSQDSYTEAFF	TGCGCCAGCAGCCAAGACAGTTACACTGAAGCTTTCTTT
TRBV27	-	few	TRBJ2-7	CASSRDRASYEQYF	TGTGCCAGCAGCCGCGATCGGGCTTCCTACGAGCAGTACTTC
TRBV5-1	-	-	TRBJ2-5	CASSIAGAGQETQYF	TGCGCCAGCAGCATCGCAGGGGCTGGGCAAGAGACCCAGTACTTC
TRBV7-2	TRBD1	-	TRBJ2-1	CATGQGASEQFF	TGTGCCACGGGACAGGGGGCTAGTGAGCAGTTCTTC
TRBV20-1	TRBD2	-	TRBJ2-7	CSASVAGGPREQYF	TGCAGTGCTAGTGTGGCGGGAGGGCCAAGAGAGCAGTACTTC
TRBV28	TRBD1	few	TRBJ1-1	CASRSSDRGAFF	TGTGCCAGCAGATCGAGTGACAGGGGAGCTTTCTTT
TRBV6-1	TRBD2	few	TRBJ2-5	CAAQTTSGAWYF	TGTGCCGCACAGACGACTAGCGGGGCGTGGTACTTC
TRBV7-2	TRBD2	-	TRBJ2-3	CASSLRLAPTQYF	TGTGCCAGCAGCTTAAGACTAGCCCCTACGCAGTATTTT
TRBV7-2	TRBD1	-	TRBJ2-3	CASSLGYRGEDTQYF	TGTGCCAGCAGCTTGGGGTACAGGGGGGAGGATACGCAGTATTTT
TRBV4-2	TRBD1	-	TRBJ2-3	CASSLNPGTVISTDTQYF	TGTGCCAGCAGTCTTAACCCCGGGACAGTAATTAGCACAGATACGCAGTATTTT
TRBV2	-	few	TRBJ2-5	CASSGFGVGETQYF	TGTGCCAGCAGTGGTTTTGGGGTCGGCGAGACCCAGTACTTC
TRBV7-3	-	-	TRBJ2-5	CASSRGIQETQYF	TGTGCCAGCAGCCGGGGTATCCAAGAGACCCAGTACTTC
TRBV5-5	-	-	TRBJ2-3	CASMRATTSTDTQYF	TGTGCCAGCATGCGGGCTACGACTAGCACAGATACGCAGTATTTT
TRBV28	TRBD1	-	TRBJ1-6	CASRSDRDSLHF	TGTGCCAGCAGATCGGACAGGGACAGCCTCCACTTT
TRBV2	TRBD2	-	TRBJ2-7	CASTLGRGASYEQYF	TGTGCCAGTACCCTCGGGCGGGGGGCCTCCTACGAGCAGTACTTC
TRBV7-2	TRBD2	-	TRBJ2-2	CASSLTSGRDTGELFF	TGTGCCAGCAGCTTAACTAGCGGGAGGGATACCGGGGAGCTGTTTTTT
TRBV6-1	-	-	TRBJ2-4	CASSGSATKNIQYF	TGTGCCAGTAGCGGTAGCGCGACCAAAAACATTCAGTACTTC
TRBV7-2	TRBD1	-	TRBJ1-1	CASSLTGTGNTEAFF	TGTGCCAGCAGCCTAACCGGGACAGGGAACACTGAAGCTTTCTTT
TRBV6-2/TRBV6-3	-	-	TRBJ2-3	CASRWTATDTQYF	TGTGCCAGCAGATGGACGGCCACAGATACGCAGTATTTT
TRBV6-2/TRBV6-3	TRBD2	-	TRBJ2-1	CASSYPGTRLTYEQFF	TGTGCCAGCAGTTACCCCGGGACTAGGCTTACATATGAGCAGTTCTTC
TRBV29-1	-	few	TRBJ2-7	CSVTDGPYEQYF	TGCAGCGTGACGGACGGCCCCTACGAGCAGTACTTC
TRBV6-5	-	-	TRBJ1-2	CASSYLWDRSYGYTF	TGTGCCAGCAGTTACTTATGGGACCGATCCTATGGCTACACCTTC
TRBV20-1	-	-	TRBJ2-1	CSARGFMRDQYNEQFF	TGCAGTGCTAGAGGGTTCATGCGGGACCAATACAATGAGCAGTTCTTC
TRBV6-5	-	-	TRBJ1-1	CASSYGTRNTEAFF	TGTGCCAGCAGTTACGGGACAAGGAACACTGAAGCTTTCTTT
TRBV19	TRBD2	-	TRBJ2-1	CASSGGWTSGSKNEQFF	TGTGCCAGTAGTGGAGGATGGACTAGCGGGAGTAAAAATGAGCAGTTCTTC
TRBV20-1	TRBD2	-	TRBJ2-5	CSAPLKIAGETQYF	TGCAGTGCGCCCCTAAAAATAGCGGGGGAGACCCAGTACTTC
TRBV6-5	TRBD2	-	TRBJ2-7	CASSYFGGLAGSYEQYF	TGTGCCAGCAGTTACTTCGGCGGGCTAGCGGGCTCTTACGAGCAGTACTTC
TRBV7-2	-	-	TRBJ2-3	CASSLAFADTQYF	TGTGCCAGCAGCTTAGCGTTCGCGGATACGCAGTATTTT
TRBV20-1	-	-	TRBJ2-7	CSARGLIEVGEQYF	TGCAGTGCTAGAGGACTGATTGAGGTGGGCGAGCAGTACTTC
TRBV10-3	-	-	TRBJ1-1	CAISESYGGRAEAFF	TGTGCCATCAGTGAGTCGTATGGGGGGAGGGCTGAAGCTTTCTTT
TRBV7-8	TRBD1	few	TRBJ2-2	CASSLQGAQNTGELFF	TGTGCCAGCAGCCTTCAGGGGGCGCAGAACACCGGGGAGCTGTTTTTT
TRBV19	TRBD2	-	TRBJ2-7	CASSTRGEVSYEQYF	TGTGCCAGTAGTACGCGGGGGGAGGTATCCTACGAGCAGTACTTC
TRBV20-1	TRBD2	-	TRBJ2-5	CSARGGSETQYF	TGCAGTGCTAGGGGGGGGTCAGAGACCCAGTACTTC
TRBV7-2	-	few	TRBJ2-3	CASSPSFTDTQYF	TGTGCCAGCAGCCCTTCCTTCACAGATACGCAGTATTTT
TRBV6-2/TRBV6-3	TRBD1	-	TRBJ1-5	CASRPGAGTGVLNQPQHF	TGTGCCAGCAGGCCGGGGGCCGGGACAGGGGTCCTAAATCAGCCCCAGCATTTT
TRBV7-2	-	-	TRBJ1-1	CASSLVASANTEAFF	TGTGCCAGCAGCTTAGTAGCGTCAGCGAACACTGAAGCTTTCTTT
TRBV20-1	TRBD1	-	TRBJ1-1	CSVTDRDAVNTEAFF	TGCAGTGTGACGGACAGGGATGCGGTGAACACTGAAGCTTTCTTT
TRBV25-1	-	-	TRBJ1-6	CASRLDSPLHF	TGTGCCAGCAGACTCGATTCACCCCTCCACTTT
TRBV24-1	-	-	TRBJ2-7	CATSDLEAREQYF	TGTGCCACCAGTGACCTAGAGGCAAGAGAGCAGTACTTC
TRBV6-2/TRBV6-3	-	-	TRBJ1-1	CASSLRAENTEAFF	TGTGCCAGCAGCCTAAGGGCCGAGAACACTGAAGCTTTCTTT
TRBV28	TRBD1	-	TRBJ1-5	CASSFPTGTGGGQPQHF	TGTGCCAGCAGTTTCCCTACTGGGACAGGGGGCGGTCAGCCCCAGCATTTT
TRBV7-3	TRBD1	few	TRBJ2-7	CASSSTGGREQYF	TGTGCCAGCAGCTCGACAGGGGGACGCGAGCAGTACTTC
TRBV19	TRBD1	few	TRBJ1-5	CASSIDRGSDQPQHF	TGTGCCAGTAGTATAGACAGGGGGAGCGATCAGCCCCAGCATTTT
TRBV28	TRBD2	few	TRBJ2-3	CASSLEIKLAGGPRDTQYF	TGTGCCAGCAGTTTAGAAATCAAACTAGCGGGAGGGCCAAGAGATACGCAGTATTTT
TRBV10-3	-	-	TRBJ2-7	CAIMPSGSYEQYF	TGTGCCATCATGCCCAGTGGCTCCTACGAGCAGTACTTC
TRBV6-5	TRBD2	few	TRBJ2-3	CASSYSLAGGTDTQYF	TGTGCCAGCAGTTACAGCCTAGCGGGAGGAACAGATACGCAGTATTTT
TRBV7-2	TRBD2	-	TRBJ2-2	CASSPSGRGTGELFF	TGTGCCAGCAGCCCCTCGGGGAGGGGCACCGGGGAGCTGTTTTTT
TRBV6-1	TRBD2	few	TRBJ2-3	CASSLSGSLDTQYF	TGTGCCAGCAGTCTTAGCGGGAGCCTAGATACGCAGTATTTT
TRBV20-1	-	few	TRBJ2-3	CSARVEGQVTDTQYF	TGCAGTGCTAGGGTCGAGGGCCAGGTGACAGATACGCAGTATTTT
TRBV27	TRBD1	few	TRBJ2-7	CASSSLRTGGSYEQYF	TGTGCCAGCAGTTCCTTAAGGACAGGGGGTTCCTACGAGCAGTACTTC
TRBV10-3	TRBD2	few	TRBJ2-3	CAISEGRTGGQDTQYF	TGTGCCATCAGTGAGGGGCGAACGGGAGGCCAGGATACGCAGTATTTT
TRBV4-3	TRBD1	-	TRBJ2-7	CASSQGGRGLYEQYF	TGCGCCAGCAGCCAAGGTGGCAGGGGGCTATACGAGCAGTACTTC
TRBV6-1	-	-	TRBJ1-1	CASILRRNTEAFF	TGTGCCAGCATCTTAAGGCGGAACACTGAAGCTTTCTTT
TRBV7-8	-	few	TRBJ1-1	CASSFWLTRGTEAFF	TGTGCCAGCAGCTTTTGGCTCACCCGAGGCACTGAAGCTTTCTTT
TRBV7-6	-	-	TRBJ1-3	CASSPGEPSSSGNTIYF	TGTGCCAGCAGCCCGGGGGAGCCTTCCAGCTCTGGAAACACCATATATTTT
TRBV20-1	TRBD1	few	TRBJ1-1	CSAQTGEGTEAFF	TGCAGTGCCCAGACAGGGGAAGGCACTGAAGCTTTCTTT
TRBV19	-	once	TRBJ1-5	CASSIPALNQPQHF	TGTGCCAGTAGTATACCAGCCTTAAATCAGCCCCAGCATTTT
TRBV15	-	few	TRBJ1-2	CATSRRTTGDGYTF	TGTGCCACCAGCAGGAGAACGACCGGGGATGGCTACACCTTC
TRBV7-8	-	few	TRBJ2-5	CASGLGRAETQYF	TGTGCCAGCGGGTTGGGCAGGGCCGAGACCCAGTACTTC